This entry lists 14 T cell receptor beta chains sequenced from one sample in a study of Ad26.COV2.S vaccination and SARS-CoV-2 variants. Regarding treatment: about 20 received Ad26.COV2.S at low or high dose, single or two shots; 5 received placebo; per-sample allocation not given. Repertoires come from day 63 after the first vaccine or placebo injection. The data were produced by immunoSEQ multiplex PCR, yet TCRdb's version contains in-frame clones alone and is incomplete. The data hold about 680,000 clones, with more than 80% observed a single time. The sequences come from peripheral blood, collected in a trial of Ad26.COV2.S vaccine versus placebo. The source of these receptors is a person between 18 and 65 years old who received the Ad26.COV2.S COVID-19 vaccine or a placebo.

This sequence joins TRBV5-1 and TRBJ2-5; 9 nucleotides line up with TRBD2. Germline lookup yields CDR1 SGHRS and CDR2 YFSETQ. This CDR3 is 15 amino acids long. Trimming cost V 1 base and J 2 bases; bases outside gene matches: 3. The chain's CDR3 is CASSLWSGGQETQYF. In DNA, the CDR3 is TGCGCCAGCAGCTTGTGGAGCGGGGGGCAAGAGACCCAGTACTTC.

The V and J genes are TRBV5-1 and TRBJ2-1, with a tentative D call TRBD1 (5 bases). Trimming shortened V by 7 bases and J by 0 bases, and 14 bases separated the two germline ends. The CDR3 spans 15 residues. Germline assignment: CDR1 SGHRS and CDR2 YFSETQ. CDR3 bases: TGCGCCAGCGGGATTGAAGGGGCCTCCTACAATGAGCAGTTCTTC. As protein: CASGIEGASYNEQFF.

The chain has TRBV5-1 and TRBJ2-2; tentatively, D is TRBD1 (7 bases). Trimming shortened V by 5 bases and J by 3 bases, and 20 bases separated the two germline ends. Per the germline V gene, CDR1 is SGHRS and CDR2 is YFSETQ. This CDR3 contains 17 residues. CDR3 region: CASRRSGDRVDTGELFF. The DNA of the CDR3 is TGCGCCAGCAGGCGTAGCGGAGACAGGGTGGACACCGGGGAGCTGTTTTTT.

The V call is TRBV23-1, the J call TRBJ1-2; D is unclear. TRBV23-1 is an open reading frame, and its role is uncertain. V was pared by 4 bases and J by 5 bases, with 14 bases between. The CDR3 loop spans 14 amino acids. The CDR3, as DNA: TGCGCCAGCAGTCCCGCGAGGGCGATTTATGGCTACACCTTC. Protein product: CASSPARAIYGYTF.

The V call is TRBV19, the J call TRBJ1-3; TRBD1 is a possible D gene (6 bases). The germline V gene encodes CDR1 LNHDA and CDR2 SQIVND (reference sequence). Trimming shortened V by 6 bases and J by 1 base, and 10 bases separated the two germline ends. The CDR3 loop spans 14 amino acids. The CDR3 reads CASRRGGSGNTIYF. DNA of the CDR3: TGTGCCAGTAGGAGAGGGGGATCTGGAAACACCATATATTTT.

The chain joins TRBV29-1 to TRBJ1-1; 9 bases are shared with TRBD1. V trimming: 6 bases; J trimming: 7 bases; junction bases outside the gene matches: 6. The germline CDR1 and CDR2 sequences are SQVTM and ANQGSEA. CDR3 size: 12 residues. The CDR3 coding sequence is TGCAGCGTAAGGACAGGGGCCATTGAAGCTTTCTTT. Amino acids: CSVRTGAIEAFF.

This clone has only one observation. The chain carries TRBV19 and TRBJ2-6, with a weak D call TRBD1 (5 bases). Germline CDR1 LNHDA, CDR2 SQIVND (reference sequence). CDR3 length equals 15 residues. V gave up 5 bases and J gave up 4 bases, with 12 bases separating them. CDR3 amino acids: CASSPRGNGANVLTF. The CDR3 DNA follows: TGTGCCAGTAGTCCTAGGGGAAACGGGGCCAACGTCCTGACTTTC.

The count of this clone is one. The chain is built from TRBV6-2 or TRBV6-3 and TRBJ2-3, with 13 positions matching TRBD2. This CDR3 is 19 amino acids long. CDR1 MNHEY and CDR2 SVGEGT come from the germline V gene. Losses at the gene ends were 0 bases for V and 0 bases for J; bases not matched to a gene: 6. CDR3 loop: CASSYSTSGGTLSTDTQYF. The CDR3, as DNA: TGTGCCAGCAGTTACTCGACTAGCGGGGGGACCCTAAGCACAGATACGCAGTATTTT.

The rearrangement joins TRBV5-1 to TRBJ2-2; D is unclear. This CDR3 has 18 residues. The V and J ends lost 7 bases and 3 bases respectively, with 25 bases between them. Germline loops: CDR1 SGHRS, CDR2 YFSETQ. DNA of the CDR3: TGCGCCAGCGCGTGGGCGGTAACCCCCCGAAAGGACACCGGGGAGCTGTTTTTT. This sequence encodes CASAWAVTPRKDTGELFF.

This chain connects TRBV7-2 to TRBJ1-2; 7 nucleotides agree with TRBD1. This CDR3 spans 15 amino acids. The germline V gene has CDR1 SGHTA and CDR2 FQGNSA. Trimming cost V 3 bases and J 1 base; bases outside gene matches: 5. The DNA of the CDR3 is TGTGCCAGCAGCTTGGGGGGACAGCTTAACTATGGCTACACCTTC. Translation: CASSLGGQLNYGYTF.

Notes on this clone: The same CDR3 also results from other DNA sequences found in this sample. Written as DNA, the CDR3 is TGTGCCACCAGTGATTTTAGAGGTGCCTACAATGAGCAGTTCTTC. Translated, it gives CATSDFRGAYNEQFF. The chain links TRBV24-1 to TRBJ2-1, with unresolved D. Germline V gives CDR1 KGHDR, CDR2 SFDVKD. Trimming left V 1 base short and J 2 bases short, with 8 bases between. The CDR3 is made up of 15 amino acids.

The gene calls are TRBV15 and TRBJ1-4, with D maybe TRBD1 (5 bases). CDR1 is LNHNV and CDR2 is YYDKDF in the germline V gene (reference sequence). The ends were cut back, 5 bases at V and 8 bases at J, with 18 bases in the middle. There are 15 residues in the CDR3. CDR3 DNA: TGTGCCACCAGCGGGACCCTCAAGGGAAGGGAAAAACTGTTTTTT. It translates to CATSGTLKGREKLFF.

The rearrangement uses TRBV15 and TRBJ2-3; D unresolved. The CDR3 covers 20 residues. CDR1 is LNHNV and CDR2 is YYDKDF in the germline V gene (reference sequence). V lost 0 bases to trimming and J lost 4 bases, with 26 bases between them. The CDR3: CATSREIQVRPSDGADTQYF. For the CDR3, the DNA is TGTGCCACCAGCAGAGAAATTCAGGTCAGACCGAGCGATGGGGCAGATACGCAGTATTTT.

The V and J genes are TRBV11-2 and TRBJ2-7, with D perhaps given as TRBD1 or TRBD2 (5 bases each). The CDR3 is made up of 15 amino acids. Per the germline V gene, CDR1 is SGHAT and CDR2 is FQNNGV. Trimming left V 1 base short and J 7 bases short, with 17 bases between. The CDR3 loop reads CASSLGGRPAGEQYF. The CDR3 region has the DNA TGTGCCAGCAGCTTAGGGGGACGCCCGGCGGGTGAGCAGTACTTC.